The rows below give T cell receptor beta chains drawn from one sample of a study of shared clonotypes between healthy human individuals. Data came from immunoSEQ multiplex PCR; TCRdb stores just in-frame clones and leaves some out. The data contain a few million clones, roughly 95% of them singletons. Sequencing was done on a sample of naive CD8+ T cells from PBMCs. The receptors come from a man aged 18-30 years in good health. Some clones in this sample may be carry-over from other donors' samples. Both conserved end residues are part of each CDR3. A D gene is named only where the DNA matches it firmly. Clone sizes are given selectively: once, few, many, or a class where the clone is expanded.

.	TRBD2	TRBV19	TRBJ2-1	TGTGCCAGTAGTCCCCCGGGACTAGCGGGAGATCTAGATGAGCAGTTCTTC	CASSPPGLAGDLDEQFF
.	.	TRBV29-1	TRBJ2-7	TGCAGCGTTGAAGGGAGCTCCTACGAGCAGTACTTC	CSVEGSSYEQYF
once	.	TRBV4-1	TRBJ1-2	TGCGCCAGCAGCCCCTTGGACGGAGTGTACACCTTC	CASSPLDGVYTF
once	.	TRBV5-8	TRBJ2-7	TGTGCCAGCAGCTTTATCTTAGCGGATCTTACCTACGAGCAGTACTTC	CASSFILADLTYEQYF
.	TRBD1	TRBV13	TRBJ2-3	TGTGCCAGCAGCTACGACCCGGGACAGGGAGTTGCAGATACGCAGTATTTT	CASSYDPGQGVADTQYF
.	.	TRBV19	TRBJ2-7	TGTGCCAGTAGTATGGGGGCCGGGGGCTACGAGCAGTACTTC	CASSMGAGGYEQYF
.	TRBD1	TRBV7-8	TRBJ2-4	TGTGCCAGCAGCTTAAGGAAGACAGGGGACCCCATAGCCAAAAACATTCAGTACTTC	CASSLRKTGDPIAKNIQYF
.	.	TRBV9	TRBJ2-1	TGTGCCAGCAGCGGCCGGGGAAATGAGCAGTTCTTC	CASSGRGNEQFF
once	TRBD2	TRBV6-5	TRBJ2-7	TGTGCCAGCAGTTACTTCGGGACTAGCGGGACCTACGAGCAGTACTTC	CASSYFGTSGTYEQYF
.	.	TRBV5-1	TRBJ2-7	TGCGCCAGCAGCTTGGCATTGGGCAGTTCCTACGAGCAGTACTTC	CASSLALGSSYEQYF
.	.	TRBV27	TRBJ2-7	TGTGCCAGCAGTTTATCAGCGCTCCGGGATTCTGCCTACGAGCAGTACTTC	CASSLSALRDSAYEQYF
.	.	TRBV7-9	TRBJ2-5	TGTGCCAGCAGCTCGCGCAACCGGGACAAACAAGAGACCCAGTACTTC	CASSSRNRDKQETQYF
.	TRBD1	TRBV7-9	TRBJ2-7	TGTGCCAGCAGCTTAGAGGGACAGGGGAGGCACGAGCAGTACTTC	CASSLEGQGRHEQYF
.	.	TRBV6-6	TRBJ2-7	TGTGCCAGCAGCAAAGGTGGCCAGGGAACCTACGAGCAGTACTTC	CASSKGGQGTYEQYF
.	.	TRBV7-7	TRBJ2-2	TGTGCCAGCAGCTTAGGAGGGAACGGGGAGCTGTTTTTT	CASSLGGNGELFF
.	TRBD1	TRBV7-6	TRBJ1-4	TGTGCCAGCAGCTTGGACAGGTTAAATGAAAAACTGTTTTTT	CASSLDRLNEKLFF
.	.	TRBV19	TRBJ2-7	TGTGCCAGTAGTATAGTATCAGGAATCAACGAGCAGTACTTC	CASSIVSGINEQYF
.	.	TRBV4-3	TRBJ2-6	TGCGCCAGCAGCCAAGATCTGCAGGGAATTCTCTCTGGGGCCAACGTCCTGACTTTC	CASSQDLQGILSGANVLTF
few	.	TRBV5-1	TRBJ1-1	TGCGCCAGCAGCACAGGGCCTGAAGCTTTCTTT	CASSTGPEAFF
.	TRBD1	TRBV28	TRBJ2-7	TGTGCCAGCTCCCCCGGGACAGGCTACGAGCAGTACTTC	CASSPGTGYEQYF
.	TRBD2	TRBV9	TRBJ2-1	TGTGCCAGCAGCGCTGCTAGCGGGGTCACGGATGAGCAGTTCTTC	CASSAASGVTDEQFF
.	.	TRBV28	TRBJ2-7	.	CASSFGEGPEQYF
.	TRBD2	TRBV28	TRBJ2-1	TGTGCCAGCAGGAGTCTTTCGTCGGGAGGGTTATACAATGAGCAGTTCTTC	CASRSLSSGGLYNEQFF
.	.	TRBV28	TRBJ1-6	TGTGCCAGCAGTTTAAACAGGCGGAATTCACCCCTCCACTTT	CASSLNRRNSPLHF
.	TRBD1	TRBV19	TRBJ2-1	TGTGCCAGTAGTATTCGCCAGGGGGCCAATGAGCAGTTCTTC	CASSIRQGANEQFF
.	TRBD1	TRBV7-9	TRBJ1-4	TGTGCCAGCAGCTTAGGGACAGGAGAGATTGAAAAACTGTTTTTT	CASSLGTGEIEKLFF
.	.	TRBV11-2	TRBJ2-1	TGTGCCAGCAGCTTAAATCGTTCCCTCAGCAATGAGCAGTTCTTC	CASSLNRSLSNEQFF
.	TRBD1	TRBV7-8	TRBJ1-3	TGTGCCAGCAGCCCGACCGAGGGGACAGGGTACCTATCCGGAAACACCATATATTTT	CASSPTEGTGYLSGNTIYF
once	.	TRBV6-6	TRBJ2-2	TGTGCCAGCAGTTTTAGGCCTTCTTTCAAGGGCGGGGAGCTGTTTTTT	CASSFRPSFKGGELFF
.	.	TRBV21-1	TRBJ1-5	TGTGCCAGCACCAAAGGGTCCCAGCCCCAGCATTTT	CASTKGSQPQHF
.	.	TRBV7-6	TRBJ1-2	TGTGCCAGCAGCTCGACAGCTAACTATGGCTACACCTTC	CASSSTANYGYTF
.	.	TRBV6-5	TRBJ2-2	TGTGCCAGCAGTTTTTACACTTTCACCGGGGAGCTGTTTTTT	CASSFYTFTGELFF
.	TRBD2	TRBV28	TRBJ2-1	TGTGCCAGCAGGGGGGAGGGCCCTAGGGAGCAGTTCTTC	CASRGEGPREQFF
.	.	TRBV7-9	TRBJ2-5	TGTGCCAGCAGCCCCTCCGGGGAGACCCAGTACTTC	CASSPSGETQYF
.	TRBD1	TRBV5-4	TRBJ2-5	TGTGCCATCACGGACAGGGGGGAGACCCAGTACTTC	CAITDRGETQYF
.	.	TRBV15	TRBJ1-4	TGTGCCACCAGCAGCAAAGGGACCTCAACTAATGAAAAACTGTTTTTT	CATSSKGTSTNEKLFF
once	.	TRBV29-1	TRBJ1-4	TGCAGCGCTACTGGTGCAACTAATGAAAAACTGTTTTTT	CSATGATNEKLFF
.	TRBD2	TRBV7-9	TRBJ2-5	TGTGCCAGCAGCTTACGGGGGGGCCCGTACCAAGAGACCCAGTACTTC	CASSLRGGPYQETQYF
.	TRBD2	TRBV19	TRBJ2-7	TGTGCCAGTAGTATAGTCCTAGCGGGTAACTACGAGCAGTACTTC	CASSIVLAGNYEQYF
.	TRBD2	TRBV19	TRBJ2-1	TGTGCCAGTAGTACGGGGACACGGGGGGGCACGGGTCATGAGCAGTTCTTC	CASSTGTRGGTGHEQFF
.	TRBD1	TRBV4-1	TRBJ1-2	TGCGCCAGCAGCCAAGTCGCGGGACAGGGGTATGGCTACACCTTC	CASSQVAGQGYGYTF
.	.	TRBV6-5	TRBJ1-1	TGTGCCAGCAGCCCCTTACACCAGGCAACTGAAGCTTTCTTT	CASSPLHQATEAFF
.	.	TRBV6-1	TRBJ1-5	TGTGCCAGCAGTGAAGCGCTTCGGGGGATTTATAGCAATCAGCCCCAGCATTTT	CASSEALRGIYSNQPQHF
.	TRBD2	TRBV10-3	TRBJ2-7	TGTGCCATCAGTGAGTCGACTAGCGGGAGGAAGGCCTACGAGCAGTACTTC	CAISESTSGRKAYEQYF
.	TRBD2	TRBV15	TRBJ2-1	TGTGCCACCAGCAGAGGGGAGGGAGGGGTGTTCGACAATGAGCAGTTCTTC	CATSRGEGGVFDNEQFF
.	.	TRBV7-8	TRBJ2-7	TGTGCCAGCAGCTTAGTTCGCAAGGGGTACGAGCAGTACTTC	CASSLVRKGYEQYF
.	.	TRBV13	TRBJ1-1	TGTGCCAGCAGCTTAGGAGCCGGACTCATGAACACTGAAGCTTTCTTT	CASSLGAGLMNTEAFF
.	.	TRBV7-3	TRBJ2-2	TGTGCCAGCAGTTTGTCCAACACCGGGGAGCTGTTTTTT	CASSLSNTGELFF